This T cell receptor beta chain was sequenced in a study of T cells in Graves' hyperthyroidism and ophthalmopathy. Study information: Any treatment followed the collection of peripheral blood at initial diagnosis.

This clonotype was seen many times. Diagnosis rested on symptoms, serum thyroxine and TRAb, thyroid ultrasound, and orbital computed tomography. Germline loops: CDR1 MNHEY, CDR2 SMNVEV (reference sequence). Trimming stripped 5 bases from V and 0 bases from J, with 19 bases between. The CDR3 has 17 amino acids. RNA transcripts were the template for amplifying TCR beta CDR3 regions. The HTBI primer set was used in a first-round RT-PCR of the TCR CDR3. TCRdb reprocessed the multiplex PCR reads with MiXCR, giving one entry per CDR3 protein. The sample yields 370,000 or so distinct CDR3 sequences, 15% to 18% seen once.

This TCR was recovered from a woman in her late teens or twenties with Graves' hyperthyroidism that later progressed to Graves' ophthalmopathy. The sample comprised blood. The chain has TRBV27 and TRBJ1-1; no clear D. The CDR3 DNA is TGTGCCAGCAGTGACTTAGAATTGGGCTCTGTGAACACTGAAGCTTTCTTT. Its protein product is CASSDLELGSVNTEAFF.